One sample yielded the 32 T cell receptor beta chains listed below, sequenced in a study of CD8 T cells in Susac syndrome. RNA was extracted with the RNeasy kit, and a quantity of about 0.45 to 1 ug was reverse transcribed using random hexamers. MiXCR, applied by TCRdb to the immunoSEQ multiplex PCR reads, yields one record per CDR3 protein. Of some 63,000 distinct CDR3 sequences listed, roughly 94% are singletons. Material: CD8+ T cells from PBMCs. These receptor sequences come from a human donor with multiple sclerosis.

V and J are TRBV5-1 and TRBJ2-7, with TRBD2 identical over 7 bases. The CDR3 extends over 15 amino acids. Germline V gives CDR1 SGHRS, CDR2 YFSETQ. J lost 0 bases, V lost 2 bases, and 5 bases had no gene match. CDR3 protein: CASSFFGGSSYEQYF. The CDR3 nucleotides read TGCGCCAGCAGCTTCTTTGGCGGGAGCTCCTACGAGCAGTACTTC.

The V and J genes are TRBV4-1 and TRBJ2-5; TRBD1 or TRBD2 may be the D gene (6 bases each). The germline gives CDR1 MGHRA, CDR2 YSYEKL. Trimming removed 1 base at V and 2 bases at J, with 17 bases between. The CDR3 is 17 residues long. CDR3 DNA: TGCGCCAGCAGCCAAGCTCTATCGGTAGGGGGGCAAGAGACCCAGTACTTC. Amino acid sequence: CASSQALSVGGQETQYF.

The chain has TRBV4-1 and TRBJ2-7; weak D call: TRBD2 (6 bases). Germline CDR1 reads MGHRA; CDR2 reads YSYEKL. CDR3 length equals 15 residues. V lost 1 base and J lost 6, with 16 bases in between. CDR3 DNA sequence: TGCGCCAGCAGCCAAGTCGCGGAGGGCCGATCCGAGCAGTACTTC. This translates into CASSQVAEGRSEQYF.

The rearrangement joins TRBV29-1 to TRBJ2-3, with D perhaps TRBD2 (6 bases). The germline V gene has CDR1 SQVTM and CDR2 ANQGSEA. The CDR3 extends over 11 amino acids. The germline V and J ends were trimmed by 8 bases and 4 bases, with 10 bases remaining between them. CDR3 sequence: CSWWGADTQYF. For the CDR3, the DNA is TGCAGCTGGTGGGGGGCAGATACGCAGTATTTT.

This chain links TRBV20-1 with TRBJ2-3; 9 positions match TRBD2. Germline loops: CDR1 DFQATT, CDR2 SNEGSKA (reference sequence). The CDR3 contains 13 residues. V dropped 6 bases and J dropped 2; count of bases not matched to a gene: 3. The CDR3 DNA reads TGCAGTGCAAGGACTAGCGCCACAGATACGCAGTATTTT. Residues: CSARTSATDTQYF.

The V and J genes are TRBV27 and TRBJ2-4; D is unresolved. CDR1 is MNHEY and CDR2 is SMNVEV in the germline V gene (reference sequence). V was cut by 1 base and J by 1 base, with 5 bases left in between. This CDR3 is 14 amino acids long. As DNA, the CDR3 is TGTGCCAGCAGTTTATTCAGGGCCAAAAACATTCAGTACTTC. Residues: CASSLFRAKNIQYF.

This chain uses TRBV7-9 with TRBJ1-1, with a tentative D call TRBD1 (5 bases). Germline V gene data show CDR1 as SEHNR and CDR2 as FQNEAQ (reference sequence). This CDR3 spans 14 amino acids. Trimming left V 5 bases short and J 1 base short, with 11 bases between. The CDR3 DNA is TGTGCCAGCAGCCTCGCCGGGACGAACACTGAAGCTTTCTTT. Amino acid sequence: CASSLAGTNTEAFF.

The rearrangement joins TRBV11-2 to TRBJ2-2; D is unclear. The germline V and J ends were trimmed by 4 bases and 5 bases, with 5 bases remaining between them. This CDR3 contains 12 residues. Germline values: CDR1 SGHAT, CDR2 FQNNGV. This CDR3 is CASSSSTGELFF. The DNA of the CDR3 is TGTGCCAGCAGCTCGTCAACCGGGGAGCTGTTTTTT. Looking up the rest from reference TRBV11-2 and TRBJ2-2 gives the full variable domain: EAGVAQSPRYKIIEKRQSVAFWCNPISGHATLYWYQQILGQGPKLLIQFQNNGVVDDSQLPKDRFSAERLKGVDSTLKIQPAKLEDSAVYLCASSSSTGELFFGEGSRLTVL.

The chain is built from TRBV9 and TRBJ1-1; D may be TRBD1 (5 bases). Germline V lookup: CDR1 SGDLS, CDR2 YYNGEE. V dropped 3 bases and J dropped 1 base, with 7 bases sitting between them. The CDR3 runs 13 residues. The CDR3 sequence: CASSAGTNTEAFF. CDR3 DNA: TGTGCCAGCAGCGCGGGGACGAACACTGAAGCTTTCTTT.

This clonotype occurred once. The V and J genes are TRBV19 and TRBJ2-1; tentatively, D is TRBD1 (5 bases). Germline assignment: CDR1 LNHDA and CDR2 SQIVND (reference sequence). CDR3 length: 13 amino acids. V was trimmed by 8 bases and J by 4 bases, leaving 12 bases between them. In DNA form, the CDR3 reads TGTGCCAGTGACACAGGACCGTACAATGAGCAGTTCTTC. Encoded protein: CASDTGPYNEQFF.

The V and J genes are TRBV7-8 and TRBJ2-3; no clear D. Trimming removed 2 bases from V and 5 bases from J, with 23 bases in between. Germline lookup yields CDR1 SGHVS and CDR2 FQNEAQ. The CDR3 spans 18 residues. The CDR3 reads CASSLKSSFSDTQDTQYF. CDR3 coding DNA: TGTGCCAGCAGCTTAAAATCGTCCTTTAGTGACACCCAAGATACGCAGTATTTT.

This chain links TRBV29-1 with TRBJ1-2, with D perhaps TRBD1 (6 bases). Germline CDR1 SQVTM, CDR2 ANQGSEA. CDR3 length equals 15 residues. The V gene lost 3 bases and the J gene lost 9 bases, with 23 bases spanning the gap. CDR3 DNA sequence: TGCAGCGTTGATACCCTCACGGGGGGCGCCGGGAGCTACACCTTC. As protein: CSVDTLTGGAGSYTF.

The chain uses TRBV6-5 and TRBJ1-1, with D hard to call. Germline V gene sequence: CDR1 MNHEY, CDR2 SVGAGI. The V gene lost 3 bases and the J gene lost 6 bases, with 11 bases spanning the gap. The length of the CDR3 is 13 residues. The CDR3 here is CASSYSPGAEAFF. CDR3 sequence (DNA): TGTGCCAGCAGTTATTCACCTGGGGCTGAAGCTTTCTTT.

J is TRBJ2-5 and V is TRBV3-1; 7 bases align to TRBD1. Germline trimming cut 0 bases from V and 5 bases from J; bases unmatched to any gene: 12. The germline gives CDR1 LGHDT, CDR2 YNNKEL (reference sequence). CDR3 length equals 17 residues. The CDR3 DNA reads TGTGCCAGCAGCCAAGATTCGAGACAGGGAATATGGGAGACCCAGTACTTC. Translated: CASSQDSRQGIWETQYF.

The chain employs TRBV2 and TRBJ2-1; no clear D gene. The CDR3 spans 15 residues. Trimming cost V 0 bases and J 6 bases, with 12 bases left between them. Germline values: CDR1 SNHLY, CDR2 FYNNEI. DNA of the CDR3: TGTGCCAGCAGTGAAGCTTGGGATGGGCGCAATGAGCAGTTCTTC. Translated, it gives CASSEAWDGRNEQFF.

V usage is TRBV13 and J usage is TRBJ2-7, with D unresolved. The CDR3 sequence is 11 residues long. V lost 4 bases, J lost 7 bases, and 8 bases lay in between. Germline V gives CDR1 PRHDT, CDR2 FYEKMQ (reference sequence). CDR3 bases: TGTGCCAGCAGCTCCATAGAGGAGCAGTACTTC. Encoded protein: CASSSIEEQYF.

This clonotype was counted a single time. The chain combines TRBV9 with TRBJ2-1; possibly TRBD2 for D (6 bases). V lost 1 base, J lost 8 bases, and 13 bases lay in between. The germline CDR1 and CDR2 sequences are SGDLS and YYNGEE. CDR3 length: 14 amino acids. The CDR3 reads CASSVPTSSDEQFF. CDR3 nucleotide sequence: TGTGCCAGCAGCGTACCAACTAGCTCCGATGAGCAGTTCTTC.

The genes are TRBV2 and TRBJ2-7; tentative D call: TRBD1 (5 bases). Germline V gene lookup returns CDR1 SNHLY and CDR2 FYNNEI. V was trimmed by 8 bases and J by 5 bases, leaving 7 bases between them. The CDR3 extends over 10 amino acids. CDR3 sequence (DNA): TGTGCCAGCCTAGGGGACGAGCAGTACTTC. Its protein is CASLGDEQYF. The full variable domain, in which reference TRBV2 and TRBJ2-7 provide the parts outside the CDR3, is EPEVTQTPSHQVTQMGQEVILRCVPISNHLYFYWYRQILGQKVEFLVSFYNNEISEKSEIFDDQFSVERPDGSNFTLKIRSTKLEDSAMYFCASLGDEQYFGPGTRLTVT.

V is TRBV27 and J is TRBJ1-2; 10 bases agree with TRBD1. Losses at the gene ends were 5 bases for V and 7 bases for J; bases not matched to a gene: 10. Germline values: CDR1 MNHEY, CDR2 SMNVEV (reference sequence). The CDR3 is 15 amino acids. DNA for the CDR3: TGTGCCAGCAGTCCCGGGACAGGGGCCCTCTCTGGCTACACCTTC. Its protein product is CASSPGTGALSGYTF.

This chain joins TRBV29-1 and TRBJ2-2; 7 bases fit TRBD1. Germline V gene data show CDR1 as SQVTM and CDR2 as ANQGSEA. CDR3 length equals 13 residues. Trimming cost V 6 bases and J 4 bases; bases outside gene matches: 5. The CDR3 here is CSVVRGTTGELFF. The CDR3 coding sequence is TGCAGCGTGGTCAGGGGGACCACCGGGGAGCTGTTTTTT.

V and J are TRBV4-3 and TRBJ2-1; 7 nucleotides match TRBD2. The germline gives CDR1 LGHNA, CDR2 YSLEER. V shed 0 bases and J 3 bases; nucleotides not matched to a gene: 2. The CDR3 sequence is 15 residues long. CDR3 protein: CASSQDREGYNEQFF. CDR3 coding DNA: TGCGCCAGCAGCCAAGACAGGGAGGGCTACAATGAGCAGTTCTTC.

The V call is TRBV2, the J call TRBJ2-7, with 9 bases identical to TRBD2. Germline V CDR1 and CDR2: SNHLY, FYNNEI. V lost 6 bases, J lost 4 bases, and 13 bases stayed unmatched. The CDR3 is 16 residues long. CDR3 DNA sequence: TGTGCCAGCAGCTCCCGGGGGCGGGAGGGGCGGTACGAGCAGTACTTC. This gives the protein CASSSRGREGRYEQYF.

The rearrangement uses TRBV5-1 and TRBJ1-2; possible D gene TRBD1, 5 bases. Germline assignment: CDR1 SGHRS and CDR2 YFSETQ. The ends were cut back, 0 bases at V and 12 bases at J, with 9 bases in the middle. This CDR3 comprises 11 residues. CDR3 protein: CASSLDGGHTF. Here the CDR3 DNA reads TGCGCCAGCAGCTTGGACGGGGGACACACCTTC.

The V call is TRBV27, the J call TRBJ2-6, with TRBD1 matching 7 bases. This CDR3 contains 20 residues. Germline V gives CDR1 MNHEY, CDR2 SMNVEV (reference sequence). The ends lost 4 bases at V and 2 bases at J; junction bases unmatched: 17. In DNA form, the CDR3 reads TGTGCCAGCAGTTACCGCTTGGCAGGGGGTGTTGCTGCTGGGGCCAACGTCCTGACTTTC. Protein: CASSYRLAGGVAAGANVLTF.

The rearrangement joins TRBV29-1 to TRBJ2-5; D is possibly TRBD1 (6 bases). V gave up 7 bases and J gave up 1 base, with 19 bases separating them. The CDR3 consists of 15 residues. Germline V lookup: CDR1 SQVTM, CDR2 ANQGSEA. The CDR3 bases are TGCAGCGCGGGGACAAACCCTACGGCCCAAGAGACCCAGTACTTC. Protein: CSAGTNPTAQETQYF.

The CDR3 loop is CASSASRQGGSEKLFF. CDR3 sequence (DNA): TGCGCCAGCAGCGCCTCTAGACAGGGAGGAAGTGAAAAACTGTTTTTT. The chain combines TRBV5-1 with TRBJ1-4, with TRBD1 identical over 7 bases. Germline V gene sequence: CDR1 SGHRS, CDR2 YFSETQ. The CDR3 sequence is 16 residues long. The ends lost 4 bases at V and 7 bases at J; junction bases unmatched: 13.

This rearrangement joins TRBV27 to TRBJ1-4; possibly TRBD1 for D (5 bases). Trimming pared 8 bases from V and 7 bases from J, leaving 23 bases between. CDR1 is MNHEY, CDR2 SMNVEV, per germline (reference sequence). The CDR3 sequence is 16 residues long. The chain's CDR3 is CASANGADILGEKLFF. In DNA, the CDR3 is TGTGCCAGCGCAAACGGGGCGGACATATTGGGTGAAAAACTGTTTTTT.

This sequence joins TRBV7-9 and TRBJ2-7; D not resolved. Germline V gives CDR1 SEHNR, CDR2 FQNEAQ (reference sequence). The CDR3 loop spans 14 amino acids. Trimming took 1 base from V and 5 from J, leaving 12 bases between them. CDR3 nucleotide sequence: TGTGCCAGCAGCTTAGAGGTTACACCCCACGAGCAGTACTTC. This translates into CASSLEVTPHEQYF.

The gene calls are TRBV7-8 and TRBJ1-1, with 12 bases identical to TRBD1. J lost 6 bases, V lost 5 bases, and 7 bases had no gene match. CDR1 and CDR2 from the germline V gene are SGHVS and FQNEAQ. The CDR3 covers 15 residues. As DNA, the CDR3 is TGTGCCAGCAGCGACCGGGACAGGGGGCACCCTGAAGCTTTCTTT. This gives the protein CASSDRDRGHPEAFF. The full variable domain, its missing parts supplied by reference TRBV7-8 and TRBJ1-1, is GAGVSQSPRYKVAKRGQDVALRCDPISGHVSLFWYQQALGQGPEFLTYFQNEAQLDKSGLPSDRFFAERPEGSVSTLKIQRTQQEDSAVYLCASSDRDRGHPEAFFGQGTRLTVV.

The DNA of the CDR3 is TGTGCCAGCAGCTTAGGCGGGGGGTTTCAGCCCCAGCATTTT. It yields the protein CASSLGGGFQPQHF. The chain links TRBV13 to TRBJ1-5, with a weak D call TRBD1 (5 bases). From germline, CDR1 is PRHDT and CDR2 FYEKMQ (reference sequence). This CDR3 contains 14 residues. The V end was cut by 0 bases, the J end by 6 bases, with 9 bases between.

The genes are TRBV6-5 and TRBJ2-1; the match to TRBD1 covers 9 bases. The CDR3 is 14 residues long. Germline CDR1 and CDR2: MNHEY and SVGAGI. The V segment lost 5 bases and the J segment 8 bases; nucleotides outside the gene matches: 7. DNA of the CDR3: TGTGCCAGCAGTGGGGGACAGGGAGGCGATGAGCAGTTCTTC. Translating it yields CASSGGQGGDEQFF.

The CDR3 region is CASGPGGGRGETQYF. CDR3 DNA sequence: TGTGCTAGTGGTCCTGGAGGAGGTAGGGGAGAGACCCAGTACTTC. This sequence joins TRBV12-5 and TRBJ2-5; D might be TRBD1 or TRBD2, each matching 5 bases. This CDR3 comprises 15 residues. The germline V and J ends were trimmed by 5 bases and 4 bases, with 17 bases remaining between them. Per germline, CDR1 LGHNT and CDR2 FRNRAP.